This TCR beta chain comes out of a study of identifying expanded T cells in peripheral blood. Study findings and constraints: Over about two and four weeks, about 15 and 18 clones changed, versus around 1.2 between replicates.

Remarks on this clone: Its antigen is unknown.

Germline loops: CDR1 SQVTM, CDR2 ANQGSEA. Trimming cost V 4 bases and J 6 bases, with 18 bases left between them. CDR3 size: 15 residues. Data came from immunoSEQ multiplex PCR; TCRdb stores just in-frame clones and leaves some out. The sample comprises around 100,000 clones, about 90% of which are singletons, and 5% to 6.5% rests with the top ten. Sequences were obtained from blood. V gene TRBV29-1 combines with J gene TRBJ2-2, with D possibly matching TRBD1 (6 bases). This sequence was found in a person between 18 and 75 years old in good health. The CDR3 DNA sequence: TGCAGCGTTGGGGAGCAGGGGCTTGCATCCGGGGAGCTGTTTTTT. Translating it yields CSVGEQGLASGELFF.